This passage covers 3 T cell receptor beta chains from one sample sequenced in a study of blood T cell repertoires in COVID-19. Only in-frame clones appear in the TCRdb table, and some are missing; sequencing was by immunoSEQ multiplex PCR. The table lists 300,000 to 350,000 clones, 85% to 90% of them singletons. The sample taken for sequencing was peripheral blood. The receptors come from a woman between 25 and 40 years old with COVID-19, enrolled during active disease.

The chain carries TRBV24-1 and TRBJ1-1; D is perhaps TRBD1 (5 bases). Trimming took 3 bases from V and 9 from J, leaving 10 bases between them. The CDR3 runs 12 residues. Germline V gene data show CDR1 as KGHDR and CDR2 as SFDVKD. The CDR3 sequence is CATSDDRGKAFF. CDR3 DNA: TGTGCCACCAGTGATGACCGGGGGAAAGCTTTCTTT.

The chain recombines TRBV29-1 with TRBJ2-2, with 8 bases identical to TRBD2. This CDR3 is 14 amino acids long. The V gene's germline CDR1 is SQVTM and CDR2 ANQGSEA. J was trimmed by 6 bases and V by 6 bases; bases with no gene match: 9. The CDR3 protein is CSVQPRGGSGELFF. The CDR3 nucleotides read TGCAGCGTCCAACCACGGGGGGGTTCCGGGGAGCTGTTTTTT.

In nucleotides, the CDR3 is TGTGCCACCAGTGGGCAGGCCTTAGACGGCTACACCTTC. This encodes CATSGQALDGYTF. This chain connects TRBV24-1 to TRBJ1-2; D is ambiguous. This CDR3 is built from 13 residues. The ends were cut back, 5 bases at V and 8 bases at J, with 14 bases in the middle. Germline CDR1 is KGHDR and CDR2 is SFDVKD.